This record concerns one T cell receptor (beta chain) sequence. Antigen specificity is unknown. Among CD8+ T cells, naive ones were CD45RO-CCR7+CD27+CD95-. The study made its TRB cDNA libraries by 5' RACE, adding UMI labels. Reanalyzing the 5' RACE reads, TCRdb keeps one entry per CDR3 protein, without DNA. The sample has 130,000 to 150,000 distinct CDR3 sequences, and its top ten clones hold 0.25% to 0.35%. CDR3 length: 16 amino acids. Germline CDR1 reads SGHDN; CDR2 reads FVKESK. The data are from a study of CXCR3-negative and CXCR3-positive naive CD8 T cells. Study-wide points: Comparably high diversity was seen in both naive subsets, and much lower diversity in memory CD8+ cells. TRB CDR3s were more hydrophobic in CXCR3-positive than in CXCR3-negative naive cells.

The origin of this receptor is a human donor in good health. Some clones in this sample may be carry-over from other donors' samples. The V and J genes are TRBV14 and TRBJ2-7; as DNA is missing, the TRBD2 call by TCRdb cannot be tested. Sequenced: naive CXCR3+ CD8+ T cells from blood. Subset described: CD45RO-CCR7+CD27+CD95- naive CD8+ T cells expressing CXCR3 (TNR3+). This CDR3 is CASSPEEGLGSYEQYF.